The subject of this entry is one T cell receptor (beta chain). As yet, its antigen is unknown. These data are taken from a study of response to subunit inactivated influenza vaccine. One entry per CDR3 protein results from TCRdb running MiXCR on the RT-PCR reads. The table includes about 520,000 distinct CDR3 sequences, less than 30% detected once. Study results and limitations: Every seasonal influenza vaccination brings in few new T cells, the authors suggested.

The sample here was CD4+ T cells sorted from PBMCs, taken more than 4 days after vaccination. The TCR was taken from a man over 45 who received an inactivated influenza vaccine.

The CDR3 protein is CASSYPQLAGALTQYF. As DNA, the CDR3 is TGTGCCAGCAGTTACCCCCAGCTAGCGGGGGCCCTGACCCAGTACTTC. The chain recombines TRBV6-2 or TRBV6-3 with TRBJ2-5, with TRBD2 matching 10 bases. The CDR3 consists of 16 residues. CDR1 MNHEY and CDR2 SVGEGT come from the germline V gene. Unmatched junction bases numbered 10, after V lost 2 bases and J lost 7 bases.